The T cell receptor (beta chain) under discussion was sequenced for a study of siplizumab effects on memory and regulatory T cells. Findings of the study overall: For mappable alloreactive CD4+ clones, the mean Treg-derived fraction was roughly 70% with siplizumab and around 27% in controls. The naive T cell population seemed more diverse than memory cells and seemed a major contributor to the alloresponse. Under siplizumab, alloreactive sequences traced to unstimulated CD4+ memory cells were significantly reduced.

This table comes from immunoSEQ multiplex PCR, and its TCRdb copy is limited to in-frame clones, with some not included. Of around 99,000 clones listed, roughly nine tenths are singletons. About this clone itself: Its antigen is as yet unknown.

Unmatched junction bases numbered 2, after V lost 4 bases and J lost 0 bases. The germline CDR1 and CDR2 sequences are SGHAT and FQNNGV. This CDR3 has 15 residues. The sequencing sample was made of Tregs sorted from blood. The gene calls are TRBV11-2 and TRBJ2-1; 8 bases match TRBD1. The TCR comes from a human donor in good health. This CDR3 reads CASSSGTGSYNEQFF. In nucleotides, the CDR3 is TGTGCCAGCAGCTCCGGGACAGGCTCCTACAATGAGCAGTTCTTC.